The present T cell receptor (beta chain) was sequenced within a study of T cell clonality in common variable immunodeficiency. Findings of the study overall: Common variable immunodeficiency TCR beta sequences reportedly had fewer deletions and N-nucleotide insertions.

Most patients and controls had Caucasian heritage. Libraries were prepared by immunoSEQ multiplex PCR; TCRdb keeps only in-frame clonotypes and omits some of them. Reported are 9,500 to 15,000 clones, none seen only once; the ten largest carry approximately 6.9%. Germline trimming cut 4 bases from V and 5 bases from J; bases unmatched to any gene: 11. Germline values: CDR1 SGHDT, CDR2 YYEEEE. The CDR3 length is 15 residues. This clone was seen a few times. Its antigen is undetermined. The read falls 3 residues short of the CDR3 end, and the missing part is taken from the germline J gene. Sequences were obtained from peripheral blood mononuclear cells. The rearrangement joins TRBV5-6 to TRBJ2-7; 8 bases agree with TRBD1. The sequence came from a human donor with common variable immunodeficiency. The CDR3 sequence is CASSLTGQGRDEQYF. CDR3 DNA (partial): TGTGCCAGCAGCCTTACAGGACAGGGTCGCGACGAG.